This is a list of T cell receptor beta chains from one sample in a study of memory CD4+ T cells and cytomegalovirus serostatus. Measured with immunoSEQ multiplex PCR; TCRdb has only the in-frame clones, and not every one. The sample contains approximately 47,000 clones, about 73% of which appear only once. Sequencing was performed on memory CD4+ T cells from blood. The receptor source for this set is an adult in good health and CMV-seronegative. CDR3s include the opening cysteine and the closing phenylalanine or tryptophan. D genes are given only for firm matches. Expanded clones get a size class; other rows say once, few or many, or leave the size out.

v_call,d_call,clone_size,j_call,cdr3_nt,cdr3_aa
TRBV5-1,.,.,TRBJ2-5,TGCGCCAGCAGCTTCCTGGGACACATGTACCAAGAGACCCAGTACTTC,CASSFLGHMYQETQYF
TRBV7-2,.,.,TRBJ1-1,TGTGCCAGCAGCCAACCTTCGAACACTGAAGCTTTCTTT,CASSQPSNTEAFF
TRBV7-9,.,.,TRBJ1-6,TGTGCCAGCAGCTTAGGTCAGGGTTATAATTCACCCCTCCACTTT,CASSLGQGYNSPLHF
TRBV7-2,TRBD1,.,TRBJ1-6,TGTGCCAGCAGCCAGCCAGGGGGCAGATATTCACCCCTCCACTTT,CASSQPGGRYSPLHF
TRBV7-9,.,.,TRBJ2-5,TGTGCCAGCAGCTTACCTCCGGGGGAGACCCAGTACTTC,CASSLPPGETQYF
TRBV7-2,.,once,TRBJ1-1,TGTGCCAGCAGCTTAAAGTTGGCAGGGCTCACTGAAGCTTTCTTT,CASSLKLAGLTEAFF
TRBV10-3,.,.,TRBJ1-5,TGTGCCATCAGTGAGTCGTCAGGTCAGCCCCAGCATTTT,CAISESSGQPQHF
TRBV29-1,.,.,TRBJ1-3,TGCAGCGCATCATTACCCGGAAACACCATATATTTT,CSASLPGNTIYF
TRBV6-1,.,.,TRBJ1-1,TGTGCCAGCAGTGAGAGGGGGGAGAACACTGAAGCTTTCTTT,CASSERGENTEAFF
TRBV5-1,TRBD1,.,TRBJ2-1,TGCGCCAGCAGCTTTCAGGGGGCAAATGAGCAGTTCTTC,CASSFQGANEQFF
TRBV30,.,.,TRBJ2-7,TGTGCCTGGAGTGGCACCGGGACATTCTACGAGCAGTACTTC,CAWSGTGTFYEQYF
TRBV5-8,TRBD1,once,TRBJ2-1,TGTGCCAGCAGGGGGCGGGTTTGGGACAGCTCCTACAATGAGCAGTTCTTC,CASRGRVWDSSYNEQFF
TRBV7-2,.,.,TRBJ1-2,TGTGCCAGCAGCTTAACGGTGGGATTGGGCTATGGCTACACCTTC,CASSLTVGLGYGYTF
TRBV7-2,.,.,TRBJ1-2,TGTGCCAGCAGCTTACGACCGGGGCTTTATGGCTACACCTTC,CASSLRPGLYGYTF
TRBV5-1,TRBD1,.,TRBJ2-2,TGCGCCAGCAGGGGACAGGGGCGTCTCAACACCGGGGAGCTGTTTTTT,CASRGQGRLNTGELFF
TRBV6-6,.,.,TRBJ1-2,TGTGCCAGCAGCCTGAACTATGGCTACACCTTC,CASSLNYGYTF
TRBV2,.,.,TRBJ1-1,TGTGCCAGCAGTGTGGACAGAGTGAACACTGAAGCTTTCTTT,CASSVDRVNTEAFF
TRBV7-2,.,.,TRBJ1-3,TGTGCCAGCAGTCCGAGGGGGTCTGGAAACACCATATATTTT,CASSPRGSGNTIYF
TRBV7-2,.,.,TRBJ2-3,TGTGCCAGCAGCCTCGGTGTCTCGACAGATACGCAGTATTTT,CASSLGVSTDTQYF
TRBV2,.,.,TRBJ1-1,TGTGCCAGCACCCAAGGGCTGGGGAACACTGAAGCTTTCTTT,CASTQGLGNTEAFF
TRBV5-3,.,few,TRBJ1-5,TGTGCCAGAAGCTTCGAGGGAACGGGGTTCGGAGGGAGCAATCAGCCCCAGCATTTT,CARSFEGTGFGGSNQPQHF
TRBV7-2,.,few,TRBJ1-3,TGTGCCAGCAGCTCGGGACGGCGGATTGGGGGTTCTGGAAACACCATATATTTT,CASSSGRRIGGSGNTIYF
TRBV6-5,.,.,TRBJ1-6,TGTGCCAGCAGCTACTCGAACAGGGTCCATAATTCACCCCTCCACTTT,CASSYSNRVHNSPLHF
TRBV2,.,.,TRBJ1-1,TGTGCCAGCAGTGAACGTATGACGGCGAACACTGAAGCTTTCTTT,CASSERMTANTEAFF
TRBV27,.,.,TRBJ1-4,TGTGCCAGCAGTTTCGGGGAGGGTAATGAAAAACTGTTTTTT,CASSFGEGNEKLFF
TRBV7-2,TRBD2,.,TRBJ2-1,TGTGCCAGCAGCCCCCGGACTAGCGGGGTTTACAATGAGCAGTTCTTC,CASSPRTSGVYNEQFF
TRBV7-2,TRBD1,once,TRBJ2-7,TGTGCCAGCAGCGTGACAGGGGTCCTCTACGAGCAGTACTTC,CASSVTGVLYEQYF
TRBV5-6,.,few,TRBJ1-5,TGTGCCAGCAGCTCGGGTGGGGGCTTCGGGAGCAATCAGCCCCAGCATTTT,CASSSGGGFGSNQPQHF
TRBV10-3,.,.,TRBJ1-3,TGTGCCATCAGTGAGGGGGACGCCTACTCTGGAAACACCATATATTTT,CAISEGDAYSGNTIYF
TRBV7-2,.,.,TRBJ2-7,TGTGCCAGCAGCTTAGACCCGGGCAGTGTCAACGAGCAGTACTTC,CASSLDPGSVNEQYF
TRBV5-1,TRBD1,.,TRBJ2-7,TGCGCCAGCAGCCCCAGGGACAGGGGACGGGGGAGGAGAGAGCAGTACTTC,CASSPRDRGRGRREQYF
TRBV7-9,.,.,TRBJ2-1,TGTGCCAGCAGCTTAGGCGGCCGACAGAATAAACAGTTCTTC,CASSLGGRQNKQFF
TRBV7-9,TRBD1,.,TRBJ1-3,TGTGCCAGCAGCTATCCGGGACAGGCAACTGGAAACACCATATATTTT,CASSYPGQATGNTIYF
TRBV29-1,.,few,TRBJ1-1,TGCAGCGTTGCAAGGCCCAATAAAGCTTTCTTT,CSVARPNKAFF
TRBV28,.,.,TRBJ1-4,TGTGCCAGCAGTTTACCTGAAATACTTAATGAAAAACTGTTTTTT,CASSLPEILNEKLFF
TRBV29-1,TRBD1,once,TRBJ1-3,TGCAGCGCTTTGGAGGACAGGGGAAAATCTGGAAACACCATATATTTT,CSALEDRGKSGNTIYF
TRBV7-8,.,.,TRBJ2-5,TGTGCCAGCAGCTTCGCGACTCCTAAAGAGACCCAGTACTTC,CASSFATPKETQYF
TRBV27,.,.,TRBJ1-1,TGTGCCAGCAGTTCAGCCTCGACGGGCCGGGGCACTGAAGCTTTCTTT,CASSSASTGRGTEAFF
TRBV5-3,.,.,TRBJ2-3,TGTGCCAGAAGCTTGTCGACAAAACCTAGCACAGATACGCAGTATTTT,CARSLSTKPSTDTQYF
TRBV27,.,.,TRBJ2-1,TGTGCCAGCAGTTTACGAGGTGGAAGCTCCTACAATGAGCAGTTCTTC,CASSLRGGSSYNEQFF
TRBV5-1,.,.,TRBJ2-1,TGCGCCAGCAGCTTGGTCCTCAATGAGCAGTTCTTC,CASSLVLNEQFF
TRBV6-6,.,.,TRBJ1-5,TGTGCCAGCAGCCCGGGACTCCGTGAGCCCCAGCATTTT,CASSPGLREPQHF
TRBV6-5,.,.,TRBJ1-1,TGTGCCAGCGGGGGGGCGCCGGACACTGAAGCTTTCTTT,CASGGAPDTEAFF
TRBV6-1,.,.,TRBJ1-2,TGTGCCAGCAGTGGGGACGGGAGGCTCTATGGCTACACCTTC,CASSGDGRLYGYTF
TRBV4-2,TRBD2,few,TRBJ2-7,TGTGCCAGCAGCCAAGGGCTAGCGGTTAGGACCTACGAGCAGTACTTC,CASSQGLAVRTYEQYF
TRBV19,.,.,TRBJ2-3,TGTGCCAGTAGTATATCCCAAAGCACAGATACGCAGTATTTT,CASSISQSTDTQYF
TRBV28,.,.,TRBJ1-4,TGTGCCAGCAGTTTAGGGGGGGCAGCTAATGAAAAACTGTTTTTT,CASSLGGAANEKLFF
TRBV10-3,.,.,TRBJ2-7,TGTGCCATCAGCTCTCAGGGATACGAGCAGTACTTC,CAISSQGYEQYF
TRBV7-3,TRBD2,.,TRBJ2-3,TGTGCCAGCAGCTACGGCGGGCTAGCGGGGACAGATACGCAGTATTTT,CASSYGGLAGTDTQYF
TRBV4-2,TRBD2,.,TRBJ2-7,TGTGCCAGCAGCTTGTCCTCCCTCGGCGGGGGGTCCTACGAGCAGTACTTC,CASSLSSLGGGSYEQYF
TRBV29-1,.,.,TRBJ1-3,TGCAGCGCCCAAGGGCGGACTGGAAACACCATATATTTT,CSAQGRTGNTIYF
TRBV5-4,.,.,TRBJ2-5,TGTGCCAGCAGCTTGGGACCCGGGGAAGAGACCCAGTACTTC,CASSLGPGEETQYF
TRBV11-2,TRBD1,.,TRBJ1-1,TGTGCCAGCAGCTTGACCACCGGGACAGGGAACACTGAAGCTTTCTTT,CASSLTTGTGNTEAFF
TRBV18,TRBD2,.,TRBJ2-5,TGTGCCAGCTCACCTAAGACTAGCGGGGGACCAGAGACCCAGTACTTC,CASSPKTSGGPETQYF